This TCR beta chain was captured in a study of PD-1 blockade in classical Hodgkin lymphoma. Points from the study as a whole: Healthy donors were reported to have higher baseline TCR diversity than newly diagnosed patients. Those patients who began receiving nivolumab less than 1 year after ASCT had lower diversity, and they were excluded. A significant rise in TCR diversity was seen by C4D1 for CD4+ cells but not for CD8+ cells.

Details on this clone: Its antigen is currently unknown.

Profiling relied on immunoSEQ multiplex PCR, and the TCRdb table lists in-frame clones only, not all of them. The sample records under 95,000 clones, about 92% being singletons. With no exception, relapse followed autologous stem cell transplantation in all patients, and brentuximab vedotin exposure varied. Reported best responses ranged across complete response, partial response or progressive disease. The specimen was peripheral blood mononuclear cells (PBMCs), collected at baseline. The sequence was collected from a human donor with classical Hodgkin lymphoma.

This chain's CDR3 is CASSTRTSGIGSYNEQFF. The DNA of the CDR3 is TGTGCCAGCAGCACCAGGACTAGCGGGATTGGGTCCTACAATGAGCAGTTCTTC. The genes are TRBV5-6 and TRBJ2-1; 12 nucleotides align to TRBD2. The V gene end was trimmed by 4 bases and the J gene end by 1 base; junction bases not matched to a gene: 9. Germline CDR1 is SGHDT and CDR2 is YYEEEE. CDR3 length equals 18 residues.